The 3 T cell receptor beta chains listed next were all sequenced from one sample in a study of OX40 agonist ivuxolimab in advanced cancers. Repertoires were generated with immunoSEQ multiplex PCR, while TCRdb's copy carries only in-frame clones and drops some. The sample has about 28,000 clones; roughly 85% are singletons. Here the sequenced sample was CD4+ or CD8+ T cells sorted from blood, taken in a trial of the OX40 agonist ivuxolimab. These receptors came from an adult with an advanced solid tumor such as melanoma, head and neck, liver or kidney cancer.

This clone has at least ten counts. This rearrangement joins TRBV28 to TRBJ2-2; weak D call: TRBD1 (6 bases). This CDR3 is 15 amino acids long. V dropped 2 bases and J dropped 1 base, with 8 bases sitting between them. Germline V gene sequence: CDR1 MDHEN, CDR2 SYDVKM. This CDR3 reads CASSLTGMNTGELFF. The CDR3 coding sequence is TGTGCCAGCAGTTTAACAGGGATGAACACCGGGGAGCTGTTTTTT. Based on the CDR3 plus reference TRBV28 and TRBJ2-2, the full variable domain is DVKVTQSSRYLVKRTGEKVFLECVQDMDHENMFWYRQDPGLGLRLIYFSYDVKMKEKGDIPEGYSVSREKKERFSLILESASTNQTSMYLCASSLTGMNTGELFFGEGSRLTVL.

The V and J genes are TRBV18 and TRBJ2-1; 11 bases line up with TRBD2. The CDR3 sequence is 16 residues long. Germline lookup yields CDR1 KGHSH and CDR2 LQKENI. Trimming at V came to 2 bases and at J to 6 bases, leaving 6 bases not matched to a gene. The CDR3 nucleotides read TGTGCCAGCTCACCAGACCAGACTAGCGGGGTCAATGAGCAGTTCTTC. Its translation is CASSPDQTSGVNEQFF.

The CDR3 DNA reads TGTGCCAGCAGCCCAGCGGTCGGGGAGCTGTTTTTT. Protein product: CASSPAVGELFF. This sequence joins TRBV9 and TRBJ2-2; TRBD2 might be the D (5 bases). V was pared by 4 bases and J by 7 bases, with 8 bases between. The CDR3 sequence is 12 residues long. Looked up from germline, CDR1 is SGDLS and CDR2 is YYNGEE.